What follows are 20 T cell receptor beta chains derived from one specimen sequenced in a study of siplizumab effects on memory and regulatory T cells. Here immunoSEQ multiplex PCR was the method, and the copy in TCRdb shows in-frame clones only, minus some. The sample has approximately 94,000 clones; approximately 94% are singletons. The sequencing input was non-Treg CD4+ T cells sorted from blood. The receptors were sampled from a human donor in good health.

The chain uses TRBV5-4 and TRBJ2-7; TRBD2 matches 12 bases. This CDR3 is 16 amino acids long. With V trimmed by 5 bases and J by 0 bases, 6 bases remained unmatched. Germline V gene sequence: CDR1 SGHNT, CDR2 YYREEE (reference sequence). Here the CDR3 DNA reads TGTGCCAGCAGTCCTCTAGCGGGAGGGCCCTCCTACGAGCAGTACTTC. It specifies CASSPLAGGPSYEQYF.

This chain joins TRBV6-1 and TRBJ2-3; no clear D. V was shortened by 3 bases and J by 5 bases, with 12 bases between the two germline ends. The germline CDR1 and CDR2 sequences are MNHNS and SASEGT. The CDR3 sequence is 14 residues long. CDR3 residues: CASSEVTVGDTQYF. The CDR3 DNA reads TGTGCCAGCAGTGAGGTGACGGTGGGAGATACGCAGTATTTT.

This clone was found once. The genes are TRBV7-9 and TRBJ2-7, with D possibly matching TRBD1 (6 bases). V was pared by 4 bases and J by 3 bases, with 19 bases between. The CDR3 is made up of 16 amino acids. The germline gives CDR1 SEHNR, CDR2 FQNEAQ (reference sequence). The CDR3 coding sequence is TGTGCCAGCAGCTCAGGGGTAGGTCCTACTGACTACGAGCAGTACTTC. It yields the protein CASSSGVGPTDYEQYF.

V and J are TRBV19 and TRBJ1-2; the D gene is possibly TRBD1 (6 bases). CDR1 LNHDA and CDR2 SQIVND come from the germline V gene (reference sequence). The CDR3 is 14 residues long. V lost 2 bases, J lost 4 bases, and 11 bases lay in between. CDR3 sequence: CASSINREVYGYTF. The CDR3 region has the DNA TGTGCCAGTAGTATAAACAGGGAAGTCTATGGCTACACCTTC.

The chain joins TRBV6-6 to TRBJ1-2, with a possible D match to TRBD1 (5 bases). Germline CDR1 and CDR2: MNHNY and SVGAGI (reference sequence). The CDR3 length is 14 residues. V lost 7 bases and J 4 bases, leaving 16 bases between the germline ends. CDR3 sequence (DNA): TGTGCCAGCACCTCCTTGGGCAGGGTCTATGGCTACACCTTC. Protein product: CASTSLGRVYGYTF.

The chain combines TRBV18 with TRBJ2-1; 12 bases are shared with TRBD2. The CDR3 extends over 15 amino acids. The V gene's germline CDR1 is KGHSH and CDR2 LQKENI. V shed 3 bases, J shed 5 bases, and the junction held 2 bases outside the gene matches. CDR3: CASSPGLAGHNEQFF. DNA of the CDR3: TGTGCCAGCTCACCCGGACTAGCGGGGCACAATGAGCAGTTCTTC. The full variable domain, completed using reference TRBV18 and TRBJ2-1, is NAGVMQNPRHLVRRRGQEARLRCSPMKGHSHVYWYRQLPEEGLKFMVYLQKENIIDESGMPKERFSAEFPKEGPSILRIQQVVRGDSAAYFCASSPGLAGHNEQFFGPGTRLTVL.

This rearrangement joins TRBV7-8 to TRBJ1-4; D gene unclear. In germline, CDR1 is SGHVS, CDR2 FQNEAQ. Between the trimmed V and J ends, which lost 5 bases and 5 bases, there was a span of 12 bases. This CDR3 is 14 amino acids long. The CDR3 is CASSLTSLNEKLFF. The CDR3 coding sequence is TGTGCCAGCAGCCTCACTAGTCTGAATGAAAAACTGTTTTTT.

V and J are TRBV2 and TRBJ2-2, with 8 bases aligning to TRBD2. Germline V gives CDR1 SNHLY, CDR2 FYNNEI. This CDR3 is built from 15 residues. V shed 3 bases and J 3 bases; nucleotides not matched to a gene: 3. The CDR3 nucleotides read TGTGCCAGCAGTGAGTTAGCGGGACACACCGGGGAGCTGTTTTTT. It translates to CASSELAGHTGELFF.

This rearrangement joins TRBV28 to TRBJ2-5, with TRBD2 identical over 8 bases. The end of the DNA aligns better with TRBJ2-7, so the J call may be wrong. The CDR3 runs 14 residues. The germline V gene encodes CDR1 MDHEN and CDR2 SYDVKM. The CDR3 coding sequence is TGTGCCAGCAGCGGGACTAGTGGGAGTTACGAGCAGTACTTC. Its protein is CASSGTSGSYEQYF.

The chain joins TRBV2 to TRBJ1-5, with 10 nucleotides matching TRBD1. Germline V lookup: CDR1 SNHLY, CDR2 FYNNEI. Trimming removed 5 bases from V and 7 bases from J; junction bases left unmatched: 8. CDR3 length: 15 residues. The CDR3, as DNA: TGTGCCAGCAGTCGACAGGGGGCGACGGGACAGCCCCAGCATTTT. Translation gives CASSRQGATGQPQHF.

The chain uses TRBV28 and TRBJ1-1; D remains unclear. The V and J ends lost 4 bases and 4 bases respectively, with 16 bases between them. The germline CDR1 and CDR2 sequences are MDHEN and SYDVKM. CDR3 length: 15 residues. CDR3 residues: CASSYRLGIGTEAFF. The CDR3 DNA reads TGTGCCAGCAGTTACCGTCTGGGGATTGGCACTGAAGCTTTCTTT.

CDR3: CATSRIRQGISTDTQYF. The CDR3 DNA reads TGTGCCACCAGCAGAATACGACAGGGGATTAGCACAGATACGCAGTATTTT. V is TRBV15 and J is TRBJ2-3; TRBD1 matches at 8 bases. Germline V gene sequence: CDR1 LNHNV, CDR2 YYDKDF (reference sequence). Germline trimming cut 2 bases from V and 0 bases from J; bases unmatched to any gene: 7. The CDR3 covers 17 residues. Variable domain in full (rest from reference TRBV15 and TRBJ2-3): DAMVIQNPRYQVTQFGKPVTLSCSQTLNHNVMYWYQQKSSQAPKLLFHYYDKDFNNEADTPDNFQSRRPNTSFCFLDIRSPGLGDTAMYLCATSRIRQGISTDTQYFGPGTRLTVL.

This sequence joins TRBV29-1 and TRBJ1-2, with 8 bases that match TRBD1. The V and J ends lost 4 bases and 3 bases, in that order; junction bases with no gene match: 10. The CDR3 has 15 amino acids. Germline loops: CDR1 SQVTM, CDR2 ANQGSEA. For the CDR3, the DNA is TGCAGCGTTGTCGTAGGGCAGGGGGCTGACTATGGCTACACCTTC. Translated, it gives CSVVVGQGADYGYTF.

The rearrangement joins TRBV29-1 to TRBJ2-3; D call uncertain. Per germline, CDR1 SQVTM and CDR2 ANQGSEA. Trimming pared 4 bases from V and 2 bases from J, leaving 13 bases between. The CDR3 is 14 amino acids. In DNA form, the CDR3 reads TGCAGCGTTGTTGCCAGGTTGCACACAGATACGCAGTATTTT. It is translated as CSVVARLHTDTQYF.

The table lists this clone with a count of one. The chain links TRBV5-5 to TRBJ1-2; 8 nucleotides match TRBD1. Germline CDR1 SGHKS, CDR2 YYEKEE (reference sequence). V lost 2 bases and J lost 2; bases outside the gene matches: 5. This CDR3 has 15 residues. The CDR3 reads CASSLAGGTNYGYTF. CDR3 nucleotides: TGTGCCAGCAGCTTAGCAGGGGGCACCAACTATGGCTACACCTTC. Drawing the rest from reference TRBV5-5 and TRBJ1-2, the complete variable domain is DAGVTQSPTHLIKTRGQQVTLRCSPISGHKSVSWYQQVLGQGPQFIFQYYEKEERGRGNFPDRFSARQFPNYSSELNVNALLLGDSALYLCASSLAGGTNYGYTFGSGTRLTVV.

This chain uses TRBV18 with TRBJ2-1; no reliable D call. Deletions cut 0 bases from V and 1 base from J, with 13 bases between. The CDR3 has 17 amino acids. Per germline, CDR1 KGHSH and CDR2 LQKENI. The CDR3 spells CASSPPVLHGSYNEQFF. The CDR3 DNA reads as TGTGCCAGCTCACCACCGGTCCTCCATGGGTCCTACAATGAGCAGTTCTTC.

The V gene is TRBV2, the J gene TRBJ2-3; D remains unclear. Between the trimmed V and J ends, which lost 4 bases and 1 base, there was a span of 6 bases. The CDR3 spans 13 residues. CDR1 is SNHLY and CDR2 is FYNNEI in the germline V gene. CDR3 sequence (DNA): TGTGCCAGCAGTGTCGAGCGCACAGATACGCAGTATTTT. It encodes CASSVERTDTQYF. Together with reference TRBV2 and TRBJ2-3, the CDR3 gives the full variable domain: EPEVTQTPSHQVTQMGQEVILRCVPISNHLYFYWYRQILGQKVEFLVSFYNNEISEKSEIFDDQFSVERPDGSNFTLKIRSTKLEDSAMYFCASSVERTDTQYFGPGTRLTVL.

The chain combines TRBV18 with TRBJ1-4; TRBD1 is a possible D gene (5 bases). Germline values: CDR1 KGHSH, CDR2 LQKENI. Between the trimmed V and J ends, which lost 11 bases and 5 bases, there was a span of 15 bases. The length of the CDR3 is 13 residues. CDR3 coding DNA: TGTGCCTCCTCCGGGACGGAGAATGAAAAACTGTTTTTT. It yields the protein CASSGTENEKLFF.

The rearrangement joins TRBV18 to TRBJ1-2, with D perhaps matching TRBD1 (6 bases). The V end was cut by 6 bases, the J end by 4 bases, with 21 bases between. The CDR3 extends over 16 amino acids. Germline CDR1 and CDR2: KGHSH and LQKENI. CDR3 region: CASSYLGGTPTYGYTF. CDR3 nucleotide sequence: TGTGCCAGCTCTTATTTGGGGGGGACACCAACCTATGGCTACACCTTC.

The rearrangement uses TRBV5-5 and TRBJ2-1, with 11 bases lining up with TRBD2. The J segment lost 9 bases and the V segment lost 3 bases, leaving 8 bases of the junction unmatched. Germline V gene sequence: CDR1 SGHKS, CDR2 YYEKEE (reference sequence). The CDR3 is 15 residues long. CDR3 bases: TGTGCCAGCAGCTCTTTAGCGGGAGGGCCGGGTGAGCAGTTCTTC. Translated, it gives CASSSLAGGPGEQFF.